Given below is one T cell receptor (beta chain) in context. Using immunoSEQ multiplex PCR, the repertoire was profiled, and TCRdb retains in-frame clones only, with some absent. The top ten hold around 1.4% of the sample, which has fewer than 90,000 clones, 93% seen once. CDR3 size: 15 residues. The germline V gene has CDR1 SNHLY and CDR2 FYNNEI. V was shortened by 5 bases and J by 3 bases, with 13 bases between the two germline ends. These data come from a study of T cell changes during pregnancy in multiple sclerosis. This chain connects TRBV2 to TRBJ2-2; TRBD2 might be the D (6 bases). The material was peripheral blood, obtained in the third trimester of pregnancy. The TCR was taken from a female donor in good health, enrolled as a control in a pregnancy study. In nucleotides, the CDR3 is TGTGCCAGCAGTAAACGACTAGGCGACACCGGGGAGCTGTTTTTT. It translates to CASSKRLGDTGELFF. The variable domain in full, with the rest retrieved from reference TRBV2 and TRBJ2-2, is EPEVTQTPSHQVTQMGQEVILRCVPISNHLYFYWYRQILGQKVEFLVSFYNNEISEKSEIFDDQFSVERPDGSNFTLKIRSTKLEDSAMYFCASSKRLGDTGELFFGEGSRLTVL.